These 3 T cell receptor beta chains came from one sample sequenced in a study of T cell responses to AZD1222 COVID-19 vaccine. TCRdb's table, derived via immunoSEQ multiplex PCR, lists solely in-frame clones and lacks some. The top ten hold under 5.5% of the sample, which has approximately 100,000 clones, 90% to 95% seen once. The source was peripheral blood, collected on day 0 of AZD1222 vaccination. Receptors originate from an adult in good health.

This rearrangement joins TRBV2 to TRBJ1-5; D remains unclear. The V and J ends lost 7 bases and 0 bases respectively, with 7 bases between them. CDR1 SNHLY and CDR2 FYNNEI come from the germline V gene. The CDR3 runs to 13 residues. The CDR3 region is CASNPSSNQPQHF. As DNA, the CDR3 is TGTGCCAGCAATCCGAGTAGCAATCAGCCCCAGCATTTT.

In its sample, this clone was seen a few times. The J gene is TRBJ2-1, the V gene TRBV19, with D tentatively TRBD1 or TRBD2 (5 bases each). Trimming cost V 4 bases and J 2 bases, with 15 bases left between them. This CDR3 contains 16 residues. In germline, CDR1 is LNHDA, CDR2 SQIVND (reference sequence). In DNA form, the CDR3 reads TGTGCCAGTAGTAGGTTGGGACGTTCTACCTACAATGAGCAGTTCTTC. Its translation: CASSRLGRSTYNEQFF.

This chain links TRBV6-4 with TRBJ2-3; 11 bases match TRBD2. Unmatched junction bases numbered 7, after V lost 7 bases and J lost 4 bases. Germline V gives CDR1 MRHNA, CDR2 SNTAGT. This CDR3 comprises 15 residues. The chain's CDR3 is CASKRVAGGPDTQYF. CDR3 sequence (DNA): TGTGCCAGCAAAAGGGTAGCGGGGGGGCCAGATACGCAGTATTTT.